Included here is one T cell receptor (beta chain) sequence, with context. Antigen unknown. This sample stems from a study of T cell repertoires in cytomegalovirus infection. Whole-study context: The authors relied on CMV epitopes, both recently identified HLA-C-restricted and well-studied HLA-B-restricted. Public TCR beta signature analysis indicated the presence of both CMV infection and matching HLA type. Points from the study as a whole: Carriers of CMV and the relevant HLA type were discriminated by public TCR beta frequency. Ex vivo responses were dominated by HLA-C-restricted CMV-specific TCR beta clonotypes.

TCRdb used MiXCR to reprocess the reads, holding one entry per CDR3 protein. In the table there are a few hundred thousand distinct CDR3 sequences, roughly 43% of which are singletons. The ends were cut back, 5 bases at V and 8 bases at J, with 15 bases in the middle. The CDR3 covers 14 residues. Per germline, CDR1 MNHNY and CDR2 SVGAGI (reference sequence). The gene calls are TRBV6-6 and TRBJ2-2; D is ambiguous. This clonotype originated in a human donor in good health (CMV status not recorded). Some clones in this sample may be carry-over from other donors' samples. The sequencing used cultured PBMCs, collected from culture after CMV antigen stimulation. DNA for the CDR3: TGTGCCAGCAGTAGATTGGCTCTAAGGGGGGAGCTGTTTTTT. It encodes CASSRLALRGELFF.